The text below deals with one T cell receptor beta chain. This clonotype was found many times. This receptor's antigen is unknown. Base qualities are not provided; no much larger clone lies one nucleotide away. Relative to germline, V is missing 4 bases and J is missing 5 bases, with 10 bases of the junction outside any gene match. The CDR3 starts with the cysteine, ends with the phenylalanine, and has 16 residues. Just CDR3 DNA is preserved here, 48 bases in frame from base 1. Taken from the germline V gene (reference sequence), the CDR1 and CDR2 loops are WNHNN and SYGVQD. This sample was included in a study of T cells in Graves' hyperthyroidism and ophthalmopathy (dated by TCRdb to about 2019). For the study in its entirety: Peripheral blood was collected at initial diagnosis, before any treatment. The paper describes TCR Vbeta CDR3 sequencing of some 130 peripheral blood samples, made up of about 40 ophthalmopathy patients, around 78 hyperthyroidism patients and 17 progressor patients. An independent validation cohort of 18 to 20 hyperthyroidism patients and about 15 patients who later progressed to ophthalmopathy tested prospective prediction of ophthalmopathy. After sampling, hyperthyroidism patients received methimazole starting at 30 mg daily, and ophthalmopathy patients received high-dose intravenous methylprednisolone. The roughly 90 discovery patients were divided at random into training and test sets in a 7:3 ratio. Thyroid tissue and blood T-cell repertoires from about six Graves' hyperthyroidism patients were also compared in the study. To identify distinguishing TCR V-J signatures, a discovery cohort of about 95 patients was used, comprising 43 with Graves' ophthalmopathy and under 60 with stable Graves' hyperthyroidism.

Findings and caveats that apply to the study as a whole: No statistical method was used to fix the sample size in advance, and group allocation was not hidden from the investigators. Ophthalmopathy was separated from stable hyperthyroidism by a 13 V-J signature model, with about 86% sensitivity and 81% to 83% specificity obtained in cross-validation and 80%/75% obtained in testing. Most expanded thyroid clonotypes (frequency above 0.001) were also detected in blood, a finding suggesting that blood repertoires may reflect thyroid immune responses. In validation, progression to ophthalmopathy was predicted by the model with 70.59% sensitivity and under 85% specificity, a median of about 6 months before onset.

Amplification of TCR beta CDR3 regions was carried out from RNA transcripts. For the first round of RT-PCR on the TCR CDR3, the HTBI primer set was used together with the Qiagen OneStep RT-PCR kit. Libraries were constructed in a second round of multiplex PCR, after which size selection and purification were performed. The libraries were sequenced on an Illumina HiSeq2000 using paired-end 100 bp reads. Per the original workflow: SOAPnuke was used to process the raw data, removing reads that contained adapters or uncalled bases, had a mean Phred below 15, or lacked an exact match to the constant primer or identifier. COPE v1.2.5 was used to merge the high-quality paired reads, and each unique nucleotide sequence was defined as a clonotype. Clonotypes were aligned to IMGT TRBV, TRBD and TRBJ reference segments using MiTCR v1.1. Analysis was restricted to V-J combinations with a frequency above 0.0001, which covered 99.2% of repertoires. A TCS score was defined as the ratio of F50 (clonal expansion) to E x V (chaos), with BLOSUM62-based TCRdist applied between CDR3 peptides within each V-J. Welch's t-statistics and random forest reduced around 550 V-J features to 10 to 15, which were used in a naive Bayes classifier (R e1071). TCRdb trimmed the raw reads at Q25, called clones with MiXCR and kept productive beta chains. Entries are consolidated by CDR3 protein sequence, retaining the most common genes and DNA. These V and J calls originate from TCRdb's pipeline instead of the authors' own analysis. The sample yields around 450,000 distinct CDR3 sequences; 15% to 17% were counted once. Of the sample, over 12% falls within the top ten clones.

Stable Graves' hyperthyroidism was defined as no progression to ophthalmopathy during 18 months of follow-up. Hyperthyroidism patients were newly diagnosed, with disease duration under 2 months, and aged 18 to 65 years. The study excluded patients with uncontrolled infections, other autoimmune diseases, pregnancy or lactation. Diagnoses were established on the basis of clinical symptoms, serum thyroxine and TRAb, thyroid ultrasound, and orbital computed tomography. Ficoll-Paque density gradient centrifugation was used to isolate PBMCs from 8 to 10 ml of fresh peripheral blood. Total RNA was extracted using Trizol reagent, and RNA quality was assessed on an Agilent 2100 Bioanalyzer.

Here the chain combines TRBV10-1 and TRBJ2-5; TRBD2 matches 10 bases in the middle. Sample: blood. The receptor was isolated from a woman between 18 and 30 years old with Graves' hyperthyroidism. Here the CDR3 is given as CASSGRAGGPSETQYF. The nucleotides read TGCGCCAGCAGTGGACGAGCGGGAGGGCCGAGTGAGACCCAGTACTTC.